The 15 T cell receptor beta chains in this list originate from one sample, sequenced in a study of CD8+ T cells in alopecia areata. TCR sequencing used cDNA made by reverse transcription of extracted RNA. TCRdb keeps only in-frame clones here, not all; method: immunoSEQ multiplex PCR. The data contain 180,000 or so clones, 63% of them singletons. The sample was CD4+ T cells sorted from blood, taken at week 0. The receptors here all came from a human donor with alopecia areata.

The chain carries TRBV6-5 and TRBJ2-7; 8 positions agree with TRBD1. The CDR3 covers 13 residues. V dropped 6 bases and J dropped 3; count of bases not matched to a gene: 4. Germline CDR1 and CDR2: MNHEY and SVGAGI. The CDR3 bases are TGTGCCAGCAGCCTCGACAGGGGCTACGAGCAGTACTTC. Amino acids: CASSLDRGYEQYF.

The rearrangement uses TRBV29-1 and TRBJ1-5; unclear D gene. Looked up from germline, CDR1 is SQVTM and CDR2 is ANQGSEA. The CDR3 covers 12 residues. The V gene lost 4 bases and the J gene lost 7 bases, with 11 bases spanning the gap. For the CDR3, the DNA is TGCAGCGTTGGGGGAGGGAGACAGCCCCAGCATTTT. Its protein is CSVGGGRQPQHF.

This clone was observed a few times. This chain connects TRBV5-6 to TRBJ1-2; D gene ambiguous. V lost 5 bases and J lost 0, with 14 bases in between. Germline CDR1 is SGHDT and CDR2 is YYEEEE. The CDR3 totals 15 residues. CDR3 bases: TGTGCCAGCAGAAAAACAGAACCCACTAACTATGGCTACACCTTC. It is translated as CASRKTEPTNYGYTF.

J is TRBJ1-2 and V is TRBV30; D is undetermined. Germline values: CDR1 GTSNPN, CDR2 SVGIG (reference sequence). This CDR3 has 13 residues. The germline V and J ends were trimmed by 2 bases and 7 bases, with 14 bases remaining between them. In nucleotides, the CDR3 is TGTGCCTGGAGTCCCCCTGGACCCGCTGGCTACACCTTC. This gives the protein CAWSPPGPAGYTF.

This clone was seen a handful of times. The genes are TRBV19 and TRBJ1-1; no definite D call. The germline CDR1 and CDR2 sequences are LNHDA and SQIVND (reference sequence). The CDR3 has 12 residues. With 5 bases removed from V and 2 bases from J, the gap between germline ends came to 6 bases. In DNA form, the CDR3 reads TGTGCCAGTAGTCGCGTTAACACTGAAGCTTTCTTT. Residues: CASSRVNTEAFF.

V usage is TRBV25-1 and J usage is TRBJ1-1, with D possibly TRBD1 on 5 matching bases. This CDR3 is 14 amino acids long. Trimming left V 3 bases short and J 5 bases short, with 13 bases between. The germline CDR1 and CDR2 sequences are MGHDK and SYGVNS. Here the CDR3 reads CASSDEGRWTEAFF. In nucleotides, the CDR3 is TGTGCCAGCAGTGACGAGGGGAGGTGGACTGAAGCTTTCTTT. The whole variable domain, filled in from reference TRBV25-1 and TRBJ1-1, reads EADIYQTPRYLVIGTGKKITLECSQTMGHDKMYWYQQDPGMELHLIHYSYGVNSTEKGDLSSESTVSRIRTEHFPLTLESARPSHTSQYLCASSDEGRWTEAFFGQGTRLTVV.

This clone was observed a handful of times. This chain connects TRBV10-3 to TRBJ2-7, with TRBD2 identical over 8 bases. V trimming: 10 bases; J trimming: 2 bases; junction bases outside the gene matches: 10. The CDR3 has 14 residues. Germline CDR1 reads ENHRY; CDR2 reads SYGVKD. For the CDR3, the DNA is TGTGCCAGCGGTATAGCGGGAACCACCTACGAGCAGTACTTC. Its protein product is CASGIAGTTYEQYF.

Only a few counts were recorded for this clone. The V gene is TRBV12-5, the J gene TRBJ2-3; D is uncertain. V lost 0 bases to trimming and J lost 9 bases, with 7 bases between them. Germline V gene lookup returns CDR1 LGHNT and CDR2 FRNRAP. The CDR3 totals 12 residues. CDR3 sequence (DNA): TGTGCTAGTGGTTTGGTAGTGGAGACGCAGTATTTT. This gives the protein CASGLVVETQYF.

The chain couples TRBV30 to TRBJ1-2; a weak D match, TRBD1 (5 bases). Germline V CDR1 and CDR2: GTSNPN, SVGIG (reference sequence). Between the trimmed V and J ends, which lost 0 bases and 7 bases, there was a span of 21 bases. CDR3 length: 16 amino acids. The CDR3 DNA is TGTGCCTGGAGTGTAGGTCGATTCGGGGCAGGGTCTGGCTACACCTTC. It is translated as CAWSVGRFGAGSGYTF.

This sequence joins TRBV5-1 and TRBJ2-2; no definite D call. Germline V gives CDR1 SGHRS, CDR2 YFSETQ. The V and J ends lost 0 bases and 7 bases respectively, with 4 bases between them. This CDR3 has 12 residues. The CDR3 DNA reads TGCGCCAGCAGCTTGGAGGTCGGGGAGCTGTTTTTT. Translating it yields CASSLEVGELFF.

This clone is a singleton in its sample. V is TRBV7-9 and J is TRBJ2-4; the D gene is possibly TRBD1 (7 bases). Between the trimmed V and J ends, which lost 0 bases and 0 bases, there was a span of 15 bases. The CDR3 is 18 residues long. Germline values: CDR1 SEHNR, CDR2 FQNEAQ (reference sequence). In nucleotides, the CDR3 is TGTGCCAGCAGCTTAGCAACCCGACAGGGACTAGCCAAAAACATTCAGTACTTC. It codes for CASSLATRQGLAKNIQYF.

V gene TRBV2 combines with J gene TRBJ2-7; possibly TRBD1 for D (5 bases). Looked up from germline, CDR1 is SNHLY and CDR2 is FYNNEI. The CDR3 is 14 residues long. V lost 5 bases to trimming and J lost 0 bases, with 11 bases between them. For the CDR3, the DNA is TGTGCCAGCAGTTTGACAGCGAGCTCCTACGAGCAGTACTTC. Translated, it gives CASSLTASSYEQYF. Supplemented by reference TRBV2 and TRBJ2-7, the full variable domain reads EPEVTQTPSHQVTQMGQEVILRCVPISNHLYFYWYRQILGQKVEFLVSFYNNEISEKSEIFDDQFSVERPDGSNFTLKIRSTKLEDSAMYFCASSLTASSYEQYFGPGTRLTVT.

The chain has TRBV7-8 and TRBJ1-2, with 10 bases aligning to TRBD1. The CDR3 contains 16 residues. Germline assignment: CDR1 SGHVS and CDR2 FQNEAQ. The trim removed 4 bases at V and 11 bases at J, leaving 16 bases unmatched. CDR3: CASSSTRGQGLISYTF. The CDR3 DNA follows: TGTGCCAGCAGCTCTACGAGGGGACAGGGGTTGATCAGTTACACCTTC.

The chain has TRBV9 and TRBJ2-6; D ambiguous. The CDR3 length is 15 residues. The V gene's germline CDR1 is SGDLS and CDR2 YYNGEE. Trimming left V 2 bases short and J 2 bases short, with 8 bases between. The CDR3: CASSVSGTGANVLTF. The DNA of the CDR3 is TGTGCCAGCAGCGTTTCCGGTACTGGGGCCAACGTCCTGACTTTC.

This clone was detected a few times. The V gene is TRBV6-1, the J gene TRBJ2-5; D is unresolved. Germline lookup yields CDR1 MNHNS and CDR2 SASEGT. The CDR3 contains 13 residues. Trimming pared 2 bases from V and 4 bases from J, leaving 8 bases between. Written as DNA, the CDR3 is TGTGCCAGCAGTGAACAGGTTGGAGAGACCCAGTACTTC. This encodes CASSEQVGETQYF.